The T cell receptor beta chain described here comes from a study of early T cells in non-severe SARS-CoV-2 infection (dated by TCRdb to about 2021). Concerning the study at large: Bulk RNA from unsorted whole blood was used for TCR sequencing, so alpha and beta chains could not be paired.

CDR1 is given as LGHDT and CDR2 as YNNKEL, both from the germline V gene (reference sequence). The CDR3 has 12 amino acids, counting the end cysteine and phenylalanine. Just CDR3 DNA is preserved here, 36 bases in frame from base 1. V is pared back by 0 bases and J by 7 bases, with 7 bases lying between the germline termini. This was a case-control study nested in a cohort of healthcare workers in London, UK, who had nasopharyngeal swab PCR tests and blood samples taken every week. Healthcare workers were recruited during the week of the UK lockdown, between 23 and 31 March 2020, and followed weekly for up to about 16 weeks. This clonotype was counted ten times or more. The antigen this receptor binds is unknown. No much larger clonotype is one base removed from it; base qualities were not supplied. Libraries were made using 5' RACE. The data were produced on a NextSeq 500. The TCR library protocol attached unique molecular identifiers to individual cDNA molecules to correct for sequencing error and PCR bias. Both TCR alpha and beta chains were sequenced, and tight co-correlation was observed between alpha and beta sequence abundances in each sample. In the paper's pipeline: Decombinator V4 was used to annotate TCR sequences for V gene, J gene and CDR3. TCRs were defined as expanded if a significant change between any two time points was detected under a Poisson model with p below 0.0001. TCR abundances were normalised to the total number of TCRs sequenced per sample and expressed as counts per million. MAIT TCRs were defined by TRAV1-2 paired with TRAJ12, TRAJ20 or TRAJ33, and iNKT TCRs by TRAV10 paired with TRAJ18. A search of VDJdb, accessed on 1 November 2021, was run for TCRs annotated to CMV, EBV and SARS-CoV-2, with TCRs annotated for multiple antigens excluded. TCRdb passed the public sequencing reads through fastp at Q25 and MiXCR, retaining productive beta sequences. Each CDR3 protein gets just one entry, which takes the most common genes and DNA from the rows behind it. The V and J calls reflect TCRdb's pipeline rather than the authors' work. This sample gives around 25,000 distinct CDR3 sequences in total; roughly 4% of them show up just once. The ten top clones hold about 9.3% of the sample.

The research as a whole found: VDJdb matching was skewed toward anti-spike CD8 responses and likely underestimated virus-specific expansions by missing private and CD4 specificities.

The sequence was collected from an adult who was a healthcare worker with PCR-confirmed SARS-CoV-2 infection or an uninfected control (not recorded which). The sequenced sample consisted of whole blood. This chain joins TRBV3-1 to TRBJ2-7; no D gene call is confident. The CDR3 has the sequence CASSQDLREQYF. The DNA sequence follows: TGTGCCAGCAGCCAAGATCTGAGGGAGCAGTACTTC.